This paragraph covers one T cell receptor (beta chain) sequence. This specimen comes from a study of OX40 agonist ivuxolimab in advanced cancers. Study-level background: Participants averaged roughly 60 years of age (range roughly 23 to 80) and were less than 85% male.

Measured with immunoSEQ multiplex PCR; TCRdb has only the in-frame clones, and not every one. The sample contains about 58,000 clones, more than 85% of which appear only once. The V end was cut by 5 bases, the J end by 5 bases, with 12 bases between. CDR1 is MRHNA, CDR2 SNTAGT, per germline. The CDR3 runs to 13 residues. The rearrangement links TRBV6-4 to TRBJ1-1; a weak D match, TRBD1 (5 bases). The source is an adult with an advanced solid tumor such as melanoma, head and neck, liver or kidney cancer. The material was CD4+ or CD8+ T cells sorted from blood, obtained in a trial of the OX40 agonist ivuxolimab. CDR3 sequence reads: CASSRLQGTEAFF. The CDR3 DNA follows: TGTGCCAGCAGTAGGTTGCAGGGAACTGAAGCTTTCTTT.